The source of this TCR beta chain is a study of Ad26.COV2.S vaccination and SARS-CoV-2 variants. TCRdb keeps only in-frame clones here, not all; method: immunoSEQ multiplex PCR. The sample gives hundreds of thousands of clones, about nine tenths of which show up once; about 3% is in the top ten. This CDR3 spans 13 amino acids. The germline CDR1 and CDR2 sequences are MNHEY and SVGAGI. The ends were cut back, 2 bases at V and 2 bases at J, with 7 bases in the middle. The treatment is: 15 to 20 received Ad26.COV2.S at low or high dose, single or two shots; 5 received placebo; per-sample allocation not given. At day 63 after the first vaccine or placebo injection, samples were drawn.

The source of this sequence is a person between 18 and 60 years old who received the Ad26.COV2.S COVID-19 vaccine or a placebo. The rearrangement uses TRBV6-5 and TRBJ2-7; D call uncertain. The sample here was peripheral blood, taken in a trial of Ad26.COV2.S vaccine versus placebo. CDR3 nucleotide sequence: TGTGCCAGCAGTTACGGTGAGGCCTACGAGCAGTACTTC. Translated, it gives CASSYGEAYEQYF.